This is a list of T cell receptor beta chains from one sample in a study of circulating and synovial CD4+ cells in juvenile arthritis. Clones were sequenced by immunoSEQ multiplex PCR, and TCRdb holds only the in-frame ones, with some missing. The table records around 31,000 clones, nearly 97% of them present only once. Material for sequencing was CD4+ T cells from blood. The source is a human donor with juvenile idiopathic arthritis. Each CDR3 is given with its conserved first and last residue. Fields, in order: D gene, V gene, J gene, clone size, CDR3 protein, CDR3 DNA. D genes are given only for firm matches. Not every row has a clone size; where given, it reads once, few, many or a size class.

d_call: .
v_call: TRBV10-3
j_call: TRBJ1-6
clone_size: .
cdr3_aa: CAISANYSPLHF
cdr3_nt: TGTGCCATCAGTGCCAACTATTCACCCCTCCACTTT

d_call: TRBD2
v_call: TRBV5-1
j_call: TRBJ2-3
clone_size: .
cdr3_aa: CASSFEREEDTQYF
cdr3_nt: TGCGCCAGCAGCTTCGAGCGGGAGGAAGATACGCAGTATTTT

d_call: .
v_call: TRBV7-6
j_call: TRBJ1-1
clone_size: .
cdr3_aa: CASSLNRLGRRATGRTEAFF
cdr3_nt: TGTGCCAGCAGCTTAAATCGTCTCGGGCGGCGAGCTACGGGGAGGACTGAAGCTTTCTTT

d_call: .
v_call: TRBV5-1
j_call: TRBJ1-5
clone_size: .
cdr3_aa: CASSLDSWGPDQPQHF
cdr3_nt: TGCGCCAGCAGTCTGGACAGTTGGGGGCCTGATCAGCCCCAGCATTTT

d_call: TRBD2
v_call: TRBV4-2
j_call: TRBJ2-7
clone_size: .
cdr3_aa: CASSAFSGGAYEQYF
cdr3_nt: TGTGCCAGCAGCGCCTTTAGCGGGGGAGCCTACGAGCAGTACTTC

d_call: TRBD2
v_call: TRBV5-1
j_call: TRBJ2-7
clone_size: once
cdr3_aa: CASRRGLAGDLRYYEQYF
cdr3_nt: TGCGCCAGCCGACGTGGGCTAGCGGGAGATCTGAGATACTACGAGCAGTACTTC

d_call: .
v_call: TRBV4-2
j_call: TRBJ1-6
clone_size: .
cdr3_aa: CASSQDRVESPLHF
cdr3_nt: TGTGCCAGCAGCCAAGACAGGGTGGAGTCACCCCTCCACTTT

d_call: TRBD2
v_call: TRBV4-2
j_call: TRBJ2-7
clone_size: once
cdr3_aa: CASSQATSGEPNAYYEQYF
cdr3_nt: TGTGCCAGCAGCCAAGCTACTAGCGGGGAGCCGAACGCTTACTACGAGCAGTACTTC

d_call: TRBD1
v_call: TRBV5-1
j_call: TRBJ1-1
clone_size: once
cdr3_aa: CASSRGQGNTEAFF
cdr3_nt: TGCGCCAGCAGCCGAGGACAGGGAAACACTGAAGCTTTCTTT

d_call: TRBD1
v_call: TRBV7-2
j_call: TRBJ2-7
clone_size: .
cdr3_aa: CASSRNRGWEQYF
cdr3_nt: TGTGCCAGCAGCCGAAACAGGGGGTGGGAGCAGTACTTC

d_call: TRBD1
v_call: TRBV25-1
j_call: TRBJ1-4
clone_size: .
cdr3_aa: CASQPGTGGVEKLFF
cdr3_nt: TGTGCCAGCCAACCCGGAACAGGGGGCGTTGAAAAACTGTTTTTT

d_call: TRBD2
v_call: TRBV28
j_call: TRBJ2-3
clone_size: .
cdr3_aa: CASSETSGRRTDTQYF
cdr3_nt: TGTGCCAGCAGTGAGACTAGCGGGAGGCGCACAGATACGCAGTATTTT

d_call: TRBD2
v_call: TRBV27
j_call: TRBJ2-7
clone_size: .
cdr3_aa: CASSPSGVPLGEQYF
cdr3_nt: TGTGCCAGCAGTCCCAGCGGGGTTCCTCTGGGCGAGCAGTACTTC

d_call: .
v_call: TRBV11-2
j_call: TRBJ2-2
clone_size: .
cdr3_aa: CASSLIDTGELFF
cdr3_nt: TGTGCCAGCAGCTTAATAGACACCGGGGAGCTGTTTTTT

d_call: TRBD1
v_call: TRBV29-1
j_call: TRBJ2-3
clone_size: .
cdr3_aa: CSVEGDRDTDTQYF
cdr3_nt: TGCAGCGTTGAAGGGGACAGGGACACAGATACGCAGTATTTT

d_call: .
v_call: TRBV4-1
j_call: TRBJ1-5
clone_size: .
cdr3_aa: CASSQGNRLNQPQHF
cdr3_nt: TGCGCCAGCAGCCAAGGAAACAGGCTCAATCAGCCCCAGCATTTT

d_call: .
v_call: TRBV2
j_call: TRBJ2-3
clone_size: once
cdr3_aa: CAGSAETITDTQYF
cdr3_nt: TGTGCCGGATCCGCTGAGACTATCACAGATACGCAGTATTTT

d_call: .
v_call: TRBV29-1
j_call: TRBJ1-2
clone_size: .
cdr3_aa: CSGGGENYGYTF
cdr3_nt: TGCAGCGGTGGAGGGGAAAACTATGGCTACACCTTC

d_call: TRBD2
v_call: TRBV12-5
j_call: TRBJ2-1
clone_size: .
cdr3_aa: CASGSAPGTRSYNEQFF
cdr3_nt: TGTGCTAGTGGTTCCGCCCCCGGGACTAGATCGTACAATGAGCAGTTCTTC

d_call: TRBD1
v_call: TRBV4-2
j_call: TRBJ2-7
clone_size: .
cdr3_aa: CASSPRDRSYEQYF
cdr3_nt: TGTGCCAGCAGCCCCCGGGACAGGTCCTACGAGCAGTACTTC

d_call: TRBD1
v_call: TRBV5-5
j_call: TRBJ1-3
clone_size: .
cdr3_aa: CASSLGPAGTAASGNTIYF
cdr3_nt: TGTGCCAGCAGCTTGGGCCCAGCCGGGACAGCGGCTTCTGGAAACACCATATATTTT

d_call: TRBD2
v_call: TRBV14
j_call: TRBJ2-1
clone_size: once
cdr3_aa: CASSQVPGGDNEQFF
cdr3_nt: TGTGCCAGCAGCCAAGTGCCGGGGGGGGACAATGAGCAGTTCTTC

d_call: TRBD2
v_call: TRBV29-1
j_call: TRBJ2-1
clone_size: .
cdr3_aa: CSVEGRLGRGTDNEQFF
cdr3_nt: TGCAGCGTTGAAGGGAGATTGGGGCGGGGGACTGACAATGAGCAGTTCTTC

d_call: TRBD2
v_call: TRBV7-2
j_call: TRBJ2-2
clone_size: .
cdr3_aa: CASSLLLAVTGELFF
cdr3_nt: TGTGCCAGCAGCCTATTACTAGCGGTCACCGGGGAGCTGTTTTTT

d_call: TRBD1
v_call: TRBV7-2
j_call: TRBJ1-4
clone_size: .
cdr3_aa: CASSTGVQLFF
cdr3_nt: TGTGCCAGCAGCACAGGGGTTCAGTTGTTTTTT

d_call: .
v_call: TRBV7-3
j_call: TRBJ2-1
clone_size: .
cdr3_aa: CASSTTGGGGKWRRNEQFF
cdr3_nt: TGTGCCAGCAGTACTACGGGGGGAGGGGGGAAATGGAGACGAAATGAGCAGTTCTTC

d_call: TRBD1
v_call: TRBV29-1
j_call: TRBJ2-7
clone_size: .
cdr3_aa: CSVTGGYEQYF
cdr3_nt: TGCAGCGTAACAGGGGGCTACGAGCAGTACTTC

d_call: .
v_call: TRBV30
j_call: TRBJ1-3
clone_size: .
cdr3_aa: CAWSVARVTGNTIYF
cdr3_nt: TGTGCCTGGAGTGTAGCCAGGGTAACTGGAAACACCATATATTTT

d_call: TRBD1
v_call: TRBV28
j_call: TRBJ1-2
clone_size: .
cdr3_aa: CASSLTWPGGFVYGYTF
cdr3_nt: TGTGCCAGCAGTTTGACGTGGCCAGGGGGCTTTGTCTATGGCTACACCTTC

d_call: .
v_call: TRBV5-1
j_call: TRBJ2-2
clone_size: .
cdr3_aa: CASTLRGTANTGELFF
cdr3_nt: TGCGCCAGCACCCTCCGCGGGACGGCGAACACCGGGGAGCTGTTTTTT

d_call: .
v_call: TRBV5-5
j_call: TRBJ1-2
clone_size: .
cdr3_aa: CASSLNGQTNYGYTF
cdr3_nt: TGTGCCAGCAGCTTAAACGGACAGACTAACTATGGCTACACCTTC

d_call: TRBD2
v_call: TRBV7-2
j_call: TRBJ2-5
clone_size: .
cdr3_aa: CASSLWPGGAETQYF
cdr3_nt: TGTGCCAGCAGCTTATGGCCGGGGGGGGCTGAGACCCAGTACTTC

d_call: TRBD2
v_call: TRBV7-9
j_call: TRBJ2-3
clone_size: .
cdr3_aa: CASSSRLAGTTDTQYF
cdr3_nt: TGTGCCAGCAGCTCACGACTAGCGGGAACCACAGATACGCAGTATTTT

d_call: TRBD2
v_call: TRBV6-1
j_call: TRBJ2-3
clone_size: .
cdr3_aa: CASRDSGGRARTQYF
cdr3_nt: TGTGCCAGCAGGGATAGCGGGGGGCGGGCAAGGACGCAGTATTTT

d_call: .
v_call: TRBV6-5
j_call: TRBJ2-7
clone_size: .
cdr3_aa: CASSYSQGLGDEQYF
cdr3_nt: TGTGCCAGCAGTTACTCGCAGGGACTCGGGGACGAGCAGTACTTC

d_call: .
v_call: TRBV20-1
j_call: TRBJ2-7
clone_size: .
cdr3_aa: CSAEKTYEQYF
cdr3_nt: TGCAGTGCCGAGAAAACCTACGAGCAGTACTTC

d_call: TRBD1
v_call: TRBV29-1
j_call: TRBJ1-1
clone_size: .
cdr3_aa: CSVEDRRGQGAAETEAFF
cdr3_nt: TGCAGCGTTGAAGATCGGAGGGGACAGGGGGCTGCGGAAACTGAAGCTTTCTTT

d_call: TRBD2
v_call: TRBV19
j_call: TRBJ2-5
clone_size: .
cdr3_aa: CASSSGLAGKQETQYF
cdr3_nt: TGTGCCAGTAGTTCGGGACTAGCGGGGAAGCAAGAGACCCAGTACTTC

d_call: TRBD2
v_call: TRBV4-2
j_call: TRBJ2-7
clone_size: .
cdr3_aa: CASSQVTSGAYEQYF
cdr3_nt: TGTGCCAGCAGCCAAGTGACTAGCGGGGCCTACGAGCAGTACTTC

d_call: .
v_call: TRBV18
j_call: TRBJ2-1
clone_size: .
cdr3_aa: CASSRGLEDEQFF
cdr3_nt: TGTGCCAGCTCACGCGGGCTTGAGGATGAGCAGTTCTTC

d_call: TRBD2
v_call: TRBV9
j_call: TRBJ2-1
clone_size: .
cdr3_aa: CASSGLAGGAYNEQFF
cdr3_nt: TGTGCCAGCAGCGGACTGGCGGGAGGTGCCTACAATGAGCAGTTCTTC

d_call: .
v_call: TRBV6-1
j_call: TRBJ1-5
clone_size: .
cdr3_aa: CASSLTLRQPQHF
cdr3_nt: TGTGCCAGCAGTCTCACACTACGGCAGCCCCAGCATTTT

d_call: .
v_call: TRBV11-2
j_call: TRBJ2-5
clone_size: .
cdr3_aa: CASSLERGYETQYF
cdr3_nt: TGTGCCAGCAGCTTAGAGCGGGGATATGAGACCCAGTACTTC

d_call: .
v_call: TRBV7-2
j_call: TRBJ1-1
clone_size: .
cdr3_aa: CASSGGAGLWPEAFF
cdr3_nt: TGTGCCAGCAGCGGTGGGGCGGGGTTGTGGCCTGAAGCTTTCTTT

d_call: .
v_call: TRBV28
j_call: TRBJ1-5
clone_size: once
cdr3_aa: CATGSDNQPQHF
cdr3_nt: TGTGCCACGGGGTCAGACAATCAGCCCCAGCATTTT

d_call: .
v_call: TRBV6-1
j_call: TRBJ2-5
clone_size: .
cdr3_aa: CAGRGQETQYF
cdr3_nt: TGTGCCGGCCGGGGCCAAGAGACCCAGTACTTC

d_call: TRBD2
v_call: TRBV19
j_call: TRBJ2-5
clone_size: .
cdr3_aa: CASKVSGRYQETQYF
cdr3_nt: TGTGCCAGTAAGGTTAGCGGGAGATACCAAGAGACCCAGTACTTC

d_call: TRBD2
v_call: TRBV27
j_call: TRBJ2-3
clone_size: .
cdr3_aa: CASSSPTSGFTDTQYF
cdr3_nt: TGTGCCAGCAGTTCCCCAACTAGCGGATTCACAGATACGCAGTATTTT

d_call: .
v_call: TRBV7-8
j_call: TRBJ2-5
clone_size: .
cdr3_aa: CASRPRFGETQYF
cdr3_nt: TGTGCCAGCAGGCCGCGGTTCGGAGAGACCCAGTACTTC

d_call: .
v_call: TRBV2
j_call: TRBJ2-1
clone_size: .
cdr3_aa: CASIREGEVQGEQFF
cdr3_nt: TGTGCCAGCATTAGGGAGGGGGAGGTCCAAGGAGAGCAGTTCTTC

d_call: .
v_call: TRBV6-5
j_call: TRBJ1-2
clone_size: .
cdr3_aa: CASSYSYPGNYGYTF
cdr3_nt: TGTGCCAGCAGTTACTCGTATCCAGGGAACTATGGCTACACCTTC

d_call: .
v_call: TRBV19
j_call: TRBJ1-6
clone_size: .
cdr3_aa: CASSMSSRQSYSPLHF
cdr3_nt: TGTGCCAGTAGTATGTCCTCGCGTCAATCCTATTCACCCCTCCACTTT

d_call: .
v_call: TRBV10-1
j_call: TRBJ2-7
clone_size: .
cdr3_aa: CASSGGYEQYF
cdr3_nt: TGCGCCAGCAGTGGAGGGTACGAGCAGTACTTC

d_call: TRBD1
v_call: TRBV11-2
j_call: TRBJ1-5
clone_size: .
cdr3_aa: CASSFGGTGGQPQHF
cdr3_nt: TGTGCCAGCAGCTTTGGGGGGACAGGGGGTCAGCCCCAGCATTTT